Detailed here is one T cell receptor (beta chain). Its target is unknown. The data belong to a study of B cell selection in AIRE deficiency. With V trimmed by 7 bases and J by 7 bases, 4 bases remained unmatched. Germline CDR1 reads LNHDA; CDR2 reads SQIVND (reference sequence). This CDR3 is 13 amino acids long. Study results and limitations: Only TCRbeta was sequenced; about 37% of shared healthy Treg sequences appeared in Tconv. Patient Tconv and Treg cells showed healthy-like TCRBV usage, CDR3 length, diversity. Shorter CDR3s marked shared Treg sequences, biased toward few non-templated insertions. Only about a tenth of 3,000 to 4,500 shared Treg sequences were patient-specific; about 30% healthy-specific.

CD4+CD127+ cells were sorted as the conventional CD4 T cells. The data were produced by immunoSEQ multiplex PCR, yet TCRdb's version contains in-frame clones alone and is incomplete. This sample yields about 25,000 clones, of which about 95% are seen a single time; over 0.2% belongs to the top ten. This TCR derives from a human donor in good health. Sequenced input: CD4+CD127+ conventional T cells sorted from PBMCs. The V gene is TRBV19, the J gene TRBJ1-4, with TRBD1 matching 9 bases. CDR3 protein: CASKGTGIEKLFF. CDR3 nucleotide sequence: TGTGCCAGTAAAGGGACAGGGATTGAAAAACTGTTTTTT.